This T cell receptor beta chain was profiled in a study of OX40 agonist ivuxolimab in advanced cancers. Looking at the study overall: Three patients had partial responses: one hepatocellular carcinoma, two cutaneous melanoma.

Overall study findings and caveats: The average count of expanded clones was higher among CD8+ T cells than among CD4+. Normalized expansion of T-cell clones was also low for some nonresponders.

Repertoires were generated with immunoSEQ multiplex PCR, while TCRdb's copy carries only in-frame clones and drops some. Of roughly 60,000 clones listed, approximately 90% were seen once; the top ten hold 0.35% to 0.55%. As to this clone: Its antigen is unidentified.

The trim removed 2 bases at V and 4 bases at J, leaving 1 base unmatched. This CDR3 contains 14 residues. Germline V gene lookup returns CDR1 KGHSH and CDR2 LQKENI. The V call is TRBV18, the J call TRBJ2-5; TRBD1 agrees at 10 bases. The sequenced sample was CD4+ or CD8+ T cells sorted from blood, obtained in a trial of the OX40 agonist ivuxolimab. The TCR was taken from an adult with an advanced solid tumor such as melanoma, head and neck, liver or kidney cancer. The CDR3 loop is CASSPGTGAETQYF. The CDR3 DNA reads as TGTGCCAGCTCACCAGGGACAGGGGCAGAGACCCAGTACTTC.